This T cell receptor beta chain was recovered during a study of blood T cell repertoires in COVID-19. Study-level information: There were acute and convalescent COVID-19 samples, and they came from the United States, Italy and Spain. Sources were T cells, B-cell-depleted T cells, or PBMCs; the material itself was cDNA or gDNA.

Enrolment of Seattle patients took place during active infection, and they were followed longitudinally. Germline CDR1 MNHEY, CDR2 SMNVEV (reference sequence). The CDR3 has 14 amino acids. The germline V and J ends were trimmed by 4 bases and 0 bases, with 9 bases remaining between them. Methods used by the authors: Amplified reference gene primers provided the basis for estimating nucleated cell counts. Clones were sequenced by immunoSEQ multiplex PCR, and TCRdb holds only the in-frame ones, with some missing. V, J and clone size were drawn from that table, and D and trimming were deduced from the DNA. The table records 540,000 or so clones, roughly 91% of them present only once.

Sequencing was carried out using peripheral blood. The clonotype comes from a woman aged 50 to 65 with COVID-19, enrolled during active disease. The chain joins TRBV27 to TRBJ1-2; a weak D match, TRBD1 (6 bases). Written as DNA, the CDR3 is TGTGCCAGCAGTTATAACAGGGCTAACTATGGCTACACCTTC. This translates into CASSYNRANYGYTF.